The 10 T cell receptor beta chains reported below all come from one sample, sequenced in a study of shared clonotypes between healthy human individuals. This table comes from immunoSEQ multiplex PCR, and its TCRdb copy is limited to in-frame clones, with some not included. The data contain around 2.5 million clones, 93% of them seen just once; the ten biggest clones take up 0.36%. Material: naive CD4+ T cells from PBMCs. Noted subset: CD45RA+ positively selected. The receptors shown here come from a man aged 18-30 years in good health. Some clones in this sample may be carry-over from other donors' samples.

The chain employs TRBV7-2 and TRBJ2-7; TRBD2 aligns across 10 bases. Germline V lookup: CDR1 SGHTA, CDR2 FQGNSA. CDR3 size: 15 residues. Trimming at V came to 4 bases and at J to 2 bases, leaving 5 bases not matched to a gene. The CDR3 nucleotides read TGTGCCAGCAGCTCGTTAGCGGGAGGCACCTACGAGCAGTACTTC. This encodes CASSSLAGGTYEQYF.

The chain combines TRBV28 with TRBJ1-3; no clear D. The CDR3 is made up of 13 amino acids. V was cut by 10 bases and J by 0 bases, with 10 bases left in between. Germline CDR1 is MDHEN and CDR2 is SYDVKM. The CDR3 is CATNSFSGNTIYF. The CDR3, as DNA: TGTGCCACCAACTCCTTCTCTGGAAACACCATATATTTT.

The chain carries TRBV4-1 and TRBJ1-1; no firm D call. Deletions cut 3 bases from V and 4 bases from J, with 18 bases between. This CDR3 has 16 residues. Germline lookup yields CDR1 MGHRA and CDR2 YSYEKL. The CDR3 DNA reads TGCGCCAGCAGCCACCGAATTAGAGCTTTAGGCACTGAAGCTTTCTTT. Amino acid sequence: CASSHRIRALGTEAFF.

The rearrangement uses TRBV28 and TRBJ1-2; D is unresolved. The CDR3 covers 19 residues. Germline values: CDR1 MDHEN, CDR2 SYDVKM. V gave up 5 bases and J gave up 3 bases, with 28 bases separating them. The CDR3 sequence: CASSPRGRRGGLGYYGYTF. CDR3 in DNA: TGTGCCAGCAGTCCTCGGGGTAGACGTGGAGGCTTGGGCTACTATGGCTACACCTTC.

V is TRBV19 and J is TRBJ2-1; maybe TRBD2 (6 bases). This CDR3 spans 15 amino acids. Germline CDR1 is LNHDA and CDR2 is SQIVND (reference sequence). Deletions cut 4 bases from V and 4 bases from J, with 14 bases between. The CDR3 region is CASSRLSGGYNEQFF. CDR3 nucleotides: TGTGCCAGTAGTAGGCTTAGCGGAGGGTACAATGAGCAGTTCTTC.

A remark on this clone: The junction does not match germline at one end; this may be a read error. The J gene is TRBJ2-7, the V gene TRBV2, with D uncertain. The last part of the DNA fits TRBJ2-4 better; the J call may be wrong. Germline CDR1 is SNHLY and CDR2 is FYNNEI. The CDR3 spans 12 residues. The CDR3 spells CASREDRTIQYF. As DNA, the CDR3 is TGTGCCAGCAGGGAAGACCGAACCATTCAGTACTTC.

This clone has more than one count but fewer than ten. The gene calls are TRBV25-1 and TRBJ1-2, with unresolved D. Germline CDR1 MGHDK, CDR2 SYGVNS. The CDR3 extends over 12 amino acids. The V end was cut by 8 bases, the J end by 5 bases, with 12 bases between. The CDR3 loop is CASWSGAYGYTF. The CDR3, as DNA: TGTGCCAGCTGGTCGGGAGCGTATGGCTACACCTTC.

This clone was found a few times. The J gene is TRBJ1-1, the V gene TRBV4-2; D is undetermined. This CDR3 has 15 amino acids. Germline V lookup: CDR1 LGHNA, CDR2 YNFKEQ. The V and J ends lost 4 bases and 3 bases respectively, with 15 bases between them. The CDR3 protein is CASSPRILLYTEAFF. The CDR3 coding sequence is TGTGCCAGCAGCCCAAGAATACTGTTATACACTGAAGCTTTCTTT.

Of note for this clone: Other DNA sequences in the sample encode the same CDR3. The rearrangement links TRBV5-4 to TRBJ1-1, with 10 bases fitting TRBD1. CDR1 is SGHNT, CDR2 YYREEE, per germline (reference sequence). The CDR3 runs 14 residues. The junction had 3 bases not matched to a gene; V was cut back by 3 bases and J by 4 bases. This CDR3 reads CASSSTGGGTEAFF. The CDR3 nucleotides read TGTGCCAGCAGCTCGACAGGGGGCGGCACTGAAGCTTTCTTT.

The chain employs TRBV6-1 and TRBJ2-3, with D perhaps TRBD2 (5 bases). V lost 6 bases, J lost 3 bases, and 13 bases lay in between. The CDR3 is made up of 14 amino acids. In germline, CDR1 is MNHNS, CDR2 SASEGT. Written as DNA, the CDR3 is TGTGCCAGCAGGAGCCGGGGAGCGACAGATACGCAGTATTTT. Encoded protein: CASRSRGATDTQYF.